This T cell receptor beta chain comes out of a study of blood T cell repertoires in COVID-19 (dated by TCRdb to 2018 to 2020). Background for the entire study: Samples covering the acute and convalescent phases of COVID-19 were provided by collaborators in the United States, Italy and Spain. The dataset comprised deeply sampled blood TCRbeta repertoires from subjects exposed to, actively infected with, or recovered from COVID-19. Samples came from the ongoing ImmuneRACE study (first 160 participants) plus 1,254 subjects from 6 global collaborators. A de-identified subject ID, COVID-19 status, age in years and sex were almost always included in the sample metadata. The repertoires were made available in a free public database intended to serve as a resource for research on the immune response to SARS-CoV-2. The prospective study material was composed of cDNA or gDNA derived from T cells, B-cell-depleted T cells, or PBMCs. Where HLA class I and class II types were available, the types were taken from metadata supplied by the sample provider, not from assay-based typing. Findings and caveats that apply to the study as a whole: The quantity of clinical and demographic metadata differed by source and by participant and was supplied without curation.

Each collaborating institution followed its own protocols to collect whole blood in K2EDTA tubes. For TCRbeta analysis, collaborators shipped samples in one of three forms: frozen whole blood, isolated PBMCs, or DNA extracted from either of those sample types. About this clone: What this receptor recognizes is not known. There are no base qualities to consult, and no much larger clone falls within one base.

TCRbeta CDR3 regions were amplified from genomic DNA by means of the immunoSEQ Assay, a bias-controlled multiplex PCR. As for the authors' bioinformatics: The number of nucleated cells in each sample was estimated from the amplification of reference gene primers within the assay. To quantify the absolute abundance of each unique TCRbeta CDR3 rearrangement, sequence reads were collapsed and filtered. For each sample, productive Simpson clonality was calculated as the square root of Simpson's diversity index over productive rearrangements. TCRdb carries this immuneACCESS record with in-frame sequences only. Its versions omit some clonotypes, under half of them owing to an unresolved V gene in the studies checked, with the rest unexplained. D and trimming were read from the DNA, whereas the V and J calls and clone size are those reported in that table. This sample is represented by around 100,000 clones; approximately 86% of them were singletons. About 5% of the sample rests with the top ten.

The CDR1 and CDR2 encoded by the germline V gene are SGDLS and YYNGEE. The CDR3, cysteine through phenylalanine, is 15 amino acids long. Only the CDR3 part of the read is kept: 45 bases, read in frame from the first base. V is cut by 0 bases and J by 0 bases, and the space between the germline ends is 8 bases. The source material was peripheral blood. The TCR originated in a human donor in a cohort sampled during active COVID-19. The chain is encoded by TRBV9 joined to TRBJ2-3, with an unclear D gene assignment. The sequenced DNA is TGTGCCAGCAGCGTAGGGAGTCTAAGCACAGATACGCAGTATTTT. This translates into CASSVGSLSTDTQYF. When the CDR3 is completed using the reference TRBV9 and TRBJ2-3 genes on either side, the full variable domain is DSGVTQTPKHLITATGQRVTLRCSPRSGDLSVYWYQQSLDQGLQFLIQYYNGEERAKGNILERFSAQQFPDLHSELNLSSLELGDSALYFCASSVGSLSTDTQYFGPGTRLTVL.